These T cell receptor beta chains were read from a single sample in a study of cytomegalovirus exposure and HLA in healthy donors. Profiling relied on immunoSEQ multiplex PCR, and the TCRdb table lists in-frame clones only, not all of them. The sample yields around 150,000 clones, 80% to 85% seen once. Sequenced material: PBMCs. These receptors were obtained from a man aged 18 to 29 in good health and CMV-seronegative. Both conserved end residues are part of each CDR3. A D gene is named only where the DNA matches it firmly. Size is stated for part of the rows, as once, few or many counts, or as a class when the clone is expanded.

D: -
J: TRBJ2-5
size: -
length: 14
V: TRBV21-1
CDR3: CASRGWDTQETQYF
DNA: TGTGCCAGCAGAGGATGGGACACCCAAGAGACCCAGTACTTC

D: TRBD1
J: TRBJ1-1
size: -
length: 14
V: TRBV4-3
CDR3: CASSQALSGGLAFF
DNA: TGCGCCAGCAGCCAAGCCCTTTCAGGGGGTTTGGCTTTCTTT

D: -
J: TRBJ1-3
size: once
length: 16
V: TRBV9
CDR3: CASSSGPPTLRNIIYF
DNA: TGTGCCAGCAGCTCAGGGCCCCCGACTCTCCGGAACATCATATATTTT

D: -
J: TRBJ1-5
size: few
length: 12
V: TRBV7-8
CDR3: CASSRGNQPQHF
DNA: TGTGCCAGCAGCCGGGGGAATCAGCCCCAGCATTTT

D: TRBD1
J: TRBJ2-7
size: -
length: 16
V: TRBV7-9
CDR3: CASSISATGVTEEQYF
DNA: TGTGCCAGCAGCATATCAGCGACAGGGGTGACCGAAGAGCAGTACTTC

D: -
J: TRBJ1-5
size: once
length: 17
V: TRBV28
CDR3: CASSFQFAVYSNQPQHF
DNA: TGTGCCAGCAGTTTTCAGTTTGCAGTTTATAGCAATCAGCCCCAGCATTTT

D: TRBD1
J: TRBJ1-3
size: -
length: 15
V: TRBV4-1
CDR3: CASSSTGGPGNTIYF
DNA: TGCGCCAGCAGCTCTACAGGGGGTCCTGGAAACACCATATATTTT

D: -
J: TRBJ1-6
size: -
length: 17
V: TRBV27
CDR3: CASSTRQRSSYNSPLHF
DNA: TGTGCCAGCAGTACCCGACAGAGGAGCTCCTATAATTCACCCCTCCACTTT

D: -
J: TRBJ2-3
size: -
length: 18
V: TRBV11-2
CDR3: CASSLGGVRQTSTDTQYF
DNA: TGTGCCAGCAGCTTAGGGGGGGTCAGGCAAACCAGCACAGATACGCAGTATTTT

D: TRBD1
J: TRBJ2-1
size: -
length: 14
V: TRBV12-5
CDR3: CASGRTGSYNEQFF
DNA: TGTGCTAGTGGTCGGACAGGCTCCTACAATGAGCAGTTCTTC

D: -
J: TRBJ2-7
size: -
length: 14
V: TRBV10-2
CDR3: CASSESQGSYEQYF
DNA: TGCGCCAGCAGTGAGTCGCAGGGGTCCTACGAGCAGTACTTC

D: TRBD1
J: TRBJ2-7
size: -
length: 16
V: TRBV11-2
CDR3: CASSKWGQTSSYEQYF
DNA: TGTGCCAGCAGCAAATGGGGACAGACCTCCTCCTACGAGCAGTACTTC

D: TRBD1
J: TRBJ1-4
size: -
length: 16
V: TRBV28
CDR3: CASSSGQKATNEKLFF
DNA: TGTGCCAGCAGTTCGGGACAGAAAGCAACTAATGAAAAACTGTTTTTT

D: TRBD2
J: TRBJ2-3
size: -
length: 16
V: TRBV4-1
CDR3: CASSQLTSGGTDTQYF
DNA: TGCGCCAGCAGCCAGCTGACTAGCGGGGGCACAGATACGCAGTATTTT

D: -
J: TRBJ1-1
size: -
length: 13
V: TRBV7-9
CDR3: CASSSAGVTEAFF
DNA: TGTGCCAGCAGCTCCGCGGGCGTCACTGAAGCTTTCTTT

D: -
J: TRBJ1-1
size: -
length: 12
V: TRBV2
CDR3: CASHPVNTEAFF
DNA: TGTGCCAGTCATCCGGTGAACACTGAAGCTTTCTTT

D: TRBD2
J: TRBJ2-1
size: -
length: 16
V: TRBV9
CDR3: CASSVELASGAYEQFF
DNA: TGTGCCAGCAGCGTAGAATTGGCTAGCGGGGCCTATGAGCAGTTCTTC

D: -
J: TRBJ1-2
size: -
length: 11
V: TRBV6-5
CDR3: CASRQGYGYTF
DNA: TGTGCCAGCAGACAGGGCTATGGCTACACCTTC

D: TRBD1
J: TRBJ2-1
size: -
length: 17
V: TRBV7-6
CDR3: CASSQRPGQGGYNEQFF
DNA: TGTGCCAGCAGCCAACGGCCCGGACAGGGAGGATACAATGAGCAGTTCTTC

D: TRBD1
J: TRBJ1-4
size: -
length: 17
V: TRBV28
CDR3: CASSLAGQGARSEKLFF
DNA: TGTGCCAGCAGTTTGGCAGGACAGGGGGCGCGTTCTGAAAAACTGTTTTTT

D: TRBD1
J: TRBJ2-7
size: -
length: 17
V: TRBV28
CDR3: CASSLRGQYHRLYEQYF
DNA: TGTGCCAGCAGTTTAAGGGGACAGTATCATAGACTCTACGAGCAGTACTTC

D: -
J: TRBJ1-2
size: -
length: 14
V: TRBV15
CDR3: CATSRDGGGAGYTF
DNA: TGTGCCACCAGCAGAGATGGGGGGGGAGCTGGCTACACCTTC

D: TRBD1
J: TRBJ1-5
size: -
length: 15
V: TRBV19
CDR3: CASSPGTGSNQPQHF
DNA: TGTGCCAGTAGCCCCGGGACAGGCAGCAATCAGCCCCAGCATTTT

D: -
J: TRBJ2-2
size: -
length: 14
V: TRBV28
CDR3: CASRRTLNTGELFF
DNA: TGTGCCAGCAGGCGGACATTAAACACCGGGGAGCTGTTTTTT

D: -
J: TRBJ2-1
size: -
length: 15
V: TRBV28
CDR3: CASTLSGSSYNEQFF
DNA: TGTGCCAGCACTCTAAGCGGAAGCTCCTACAATGAGCAGTTCTTC

D: TRBD1
J: TRBJ1-2
size: -
length: 16
V: TRBV7-2
CDR3: CASSLEEGASNYGYTF
DNA: TGTGCCAGCAGCTTAGAAGAGGGGGCATCTAACTATGGCTACACCTTC

D: -
J: TRBJ2-3
size: -
length: 16
V: TRBV5-4
CDR3: CASSLRTLSIADTQYF
DNA: TGTGCCAGCAGCTTGCGTACACTTAGCATTGCAGATACGCAGTATTTT

D: -
J: TRBJ2-7
size: -
length: 14
V: TRBV6-1
CDR3: CASSVGTQWYEQYF
DNA: TGTGCCAGCAGTGTCGGGACACAGTGGTACGAGCAGTACTTC

D: -
J: TRBJ2-7
size: -
length: 14
V: TRBV4-2
CDR3: CASSQDRWTYEQYF
DNA: TGTGCCAGCAGCCAAGATAGGTGGACTTACGAGCAGTACTTC